The rows below give T cell receptor beta chains drawn from one sample of a study of T-cell memory formation after mild COVID-19. TCRdb itself ran the 5' RACE reads through MiXCR, one entry per CDR3 protein. Here the sample spans approximately 290,000 distinct CDR3 sequences, approximately 15% being singletons. Material: PBMCs or a T cell subset sorted from them (not recorded which). These TCRs come from a man between 18 and 35 years old who had mild COVID-19 (a few samples of this study predate the infection). Cell type and time point are not known. The CDR3 runs from the conserved cysteine through the conserved F or W. D genes are given only for firm matches. Clone size is not always given. Where it is, it says once, few, many or a class for expanded clones.

size	D	J	V	CDR3	DNA
few	NA	TRBJ1-5	TRBV18	CASSRGSGGGNQPQHF	TGTGCCAGCTCACGAGGTTCAGGCGGGGGCAATCAGCCCCAGCATTTT
NA	TRBD2	TRBJ2-5	TRBV24-1	CATSAGWTSGKETQYF	TGTGCCACCAGTGCTGGATGGACTAGCGGTAAAGAGACCCAGTACTTC
NA	NA	TRBJ2-5	TRBV7-9	CASSSTTPHSRRRGPETQYF	TGTGCCAGCAGCTCGACGACCCCCCACTCTAGGCGTCGGGGCCCAGAGACCCAGTACTTC
NA	NA	TRBJ1-2	TRBV4-2	CASSKDGSGGKFGYTF	TGTGCCAGCAGCAAAGATGGATCCGGTGGGAAGTTTGGCTACACCTTC
NA	NA	TRBJ1-1	TRBV6-5	CASSYEGMRTEAFF	TGTGCCAGCAGTTATGAGGGTATGAGGACTGAAGCTTTCTTT
few	TRBD1	TRBJ2-6	TRBV11-2	CASRSLTGTPSGANVLTF	TGTGCCAGCAGATCACTGACAGGGACCCCCTCTGGGGCCAACGTCCTGACTTTC
few	NA	TRBJ1-2	TRBV6-5	CASRTDPGHYGYTF	TGTGCCAGCAGGACCGATCCCGGACATTATGGCTACACCTTC
few	NA	TRBJ2-5	TRBV18	CASSPGTVRIQETQYF	TGTGCCAGCTCACCAGGGACGGTTAGAATTCAAGAGACCCAGTACTTC
NA	NA	TRBJ1-1	TRBV12-3/TRBV12-4	CASSFPQTNTEAFF	TGTGCCAGCAGTTTCCCGCAAACGAACACTGAAGCTTTCTTT
NA	NA	TRBJ1-1	TRBV28	CASSLGQGSEAFF	TGTGCCAGCAGTTTAGGGCAGGGCTCTGAAGCTTTCTTT
many	TRBD1	TRBJ2-6	TRBV18	CASSPRTGTGILYVLTF	TGTGCCAGCTCACCCAGGACAGGGACTGGAATCCTCTACGTCCTGACTTTC
few	TRBD1	TRBJ2-7	TRBV4-2	CASSPSGQGNYEQYF	TGTGCCAGCAGCCCCTCGGGACAGGGAAACTACGAGCAGTACTTC
few	TRBD1	TRBJ2-4	TRBV20-1	CSAKGQGKNIQYF	TGCAGTGCCAAGGGACAGGGTAAAAACATTCAGTACTTC
many	NA	TRBJ1-6	TRBV10-3	CAISDPTATLIPNSALHF	TGTGCCATCAGTGACCCGACAGCTACCCTAATTCCCAATTCGGCCCTCCACTTT
NA	TRBD1	TRBJ1-5	TRBV2	CASSLQGADQPQHF	TGTGCCAGCAGTCTCCAGGGGGCCGATCAGCCCCAGCATTTT
NA	NA	TRBJ2-3	TRBV15	CATSENGRAITDTQYF	TGTGCCACCAGCGAAAACGGCAGGGCTATCACAGATACGCAGTATTTT
many	NA	TRBJ1-6	TRBV28	CASSPRGSSYNSPLHF	TGTGCCAGCAGTCCTCGGGGGAGCTCCTATAATTCACCCCTCCACTTT
few	NA	TRBJ2-3	TRBV5-1	CASSLGSGTDTQYF	TGCGCCAGCAGCTTGGGTAGCGGCACAGATACGCAGTATTTT
NA	TRBD2	TRBJ2-3	TRBV10-3	CAIREGLATDTQYF	TGTGCCATCAGGGAAGGACTAGCGACAGATACGCAGTATTTT
few	TRBD2	TRBJ2-7	TRBV4-2	CASSQEGSGGSYEQYF	TGTGCCAGCAGCCAAGAGGGCAGCGGGGGCTCCTACGAGCAGTACTTC
few	NA	TRBJ2-5	TRBV24-1	CATSDSGLQETQYF	TGTGCCACCAGTGATTCGGGACTCCAAGAGACCCAGTACTTC
few	TRBD1	TRBJ2-6	TRBV6-2/TRBV6-3	CASGDRGLGANVLTF	TGTGCCAGCGGGGACAGGGGGCTAGGGGCCAACGTCCTGACTTTC
few	NA	TRBJ2-5	TRBV20-1	CSARHRFQETQYF	TGCAGTGCTAGGCACAGGTTCCAAGAGACCCAGTACTTC
few	NA	TRBJ1-1	TRBV12-3/TRBV12-4	CASREGGFYTEAFF	TGTGCCAGCAGAGAGGGGGGGTTTTACACTGAAGCTTTCTTT
NA	NA	TRBJ2-2	TRBV5-5	CASTPQYTGELFF	TGTGCCAGCACCCCTCAGTACACCGGGGAGCTGTTTTTT
NA	NA	TRBJ1-3	TRBV6-1	CASSAPNTIYF	TGTGCCAGCAGTGCCCCGAACACCATATATTTT
NA	NA	TRBJ1-5	TRBV7-2	CASSRTSNQPQHF	TGTGCCAGCAGCCGGACATCAAATCAGCCCCAGCATTTT
few	TRBD1	TRBJ2-5	TRBV18	CASSPSPGQGRETQYF	TGTGCCAGCTCCCCATCCCCGGGACAGGGGCGAGAGACCCAGTACTTC